The sequence of this T cell receptor (beta chain) was determined in a study of shared clonotypes between healthy human individuals. Germline values: CDR1 SGHTA, CDR2 FQGNSA. With 5 bases removed from V and 0 bases from J, the gap between germline ends came to 14 bases. The CDR3 runs 16 residues. This table comes from immunoSEQ multiplex PCR, and its TCRdb copy is limited to in-frame clones, with some not included. This sample has more than 2 million clones, with about 94% found just once. Only CD45RO-negative cells positively selected for CCR7 counted as naive CD8 cells, so terminally differentiated effector memory CD45RA+ cells were excluded.

The origin of this receptor is a man younger than 30 in good health. The rearrangement joins TRBV7-2 to TRBJ1-3; unclear D gene. The sequenced material came from naive CD8+ T cells sorted from blood. CDR3 sequence (DNA): TGTGCCAGCAGCGTACACGGCACAGCCTCTGGAAACACCATATATTTT. This codes for CASSVHGTASGNTIYF.